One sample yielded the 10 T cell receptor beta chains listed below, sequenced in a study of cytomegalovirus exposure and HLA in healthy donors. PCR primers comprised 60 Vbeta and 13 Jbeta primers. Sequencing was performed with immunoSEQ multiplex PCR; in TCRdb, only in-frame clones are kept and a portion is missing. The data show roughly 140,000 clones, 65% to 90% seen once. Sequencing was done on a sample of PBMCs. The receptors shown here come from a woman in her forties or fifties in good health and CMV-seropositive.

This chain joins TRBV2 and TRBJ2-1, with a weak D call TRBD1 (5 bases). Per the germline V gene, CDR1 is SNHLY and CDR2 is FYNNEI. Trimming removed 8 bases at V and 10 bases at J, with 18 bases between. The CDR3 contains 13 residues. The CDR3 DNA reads TGTGCCAGCCTCCGTCGGACACCTCTGGAGCAGTTCTTC. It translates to CASLRRTPLEQFF.

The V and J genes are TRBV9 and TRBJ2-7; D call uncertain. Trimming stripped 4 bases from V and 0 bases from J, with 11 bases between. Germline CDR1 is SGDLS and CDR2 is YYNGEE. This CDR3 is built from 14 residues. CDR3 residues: CASSTYSSSYEQYF. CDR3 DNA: TGTGCCAGCAGCACCTACTCAAGCTCCTACGAGCAGTACTTC.

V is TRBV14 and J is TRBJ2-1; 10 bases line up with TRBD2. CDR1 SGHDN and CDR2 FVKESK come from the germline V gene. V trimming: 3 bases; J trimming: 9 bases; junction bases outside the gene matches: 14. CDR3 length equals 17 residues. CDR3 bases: TGTGCCAGCAGCCACGAGCGGTTAGCGGGGGGAGGTGGTGAGCAGTTCTTC. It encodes CASSHERLAGGGGEQFF. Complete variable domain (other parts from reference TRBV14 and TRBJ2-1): EAGVTQFPSHSVIEKGQTVTLRCDPISGHDNLYWYRRVMGKEIKFLLHFVKESKQDESGMPNNRFLAERTGGTYSTLKVQPAELEDSGVYFCASSHERLAGGGGEQFFGPGTRLTVL.

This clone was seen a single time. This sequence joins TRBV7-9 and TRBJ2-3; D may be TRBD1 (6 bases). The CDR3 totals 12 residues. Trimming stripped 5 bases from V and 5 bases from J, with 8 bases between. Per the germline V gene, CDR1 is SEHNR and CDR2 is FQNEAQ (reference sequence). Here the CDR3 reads CASSIRGDTQYF. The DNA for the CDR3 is TGTGCCAGCAGCATCAGGGGAGATACGCAGTATTTT. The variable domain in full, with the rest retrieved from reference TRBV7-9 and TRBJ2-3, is DTGVSQNPRHKITKRGQNVTFRCDPISEHNRLYWYRQTLGQGPEFLTYFQNEAQLEKSRLLSDRFSAERPKGSFSTLEIQRTEQGDSAMYLCASSIRGDTQYFGPGTRLTVL.

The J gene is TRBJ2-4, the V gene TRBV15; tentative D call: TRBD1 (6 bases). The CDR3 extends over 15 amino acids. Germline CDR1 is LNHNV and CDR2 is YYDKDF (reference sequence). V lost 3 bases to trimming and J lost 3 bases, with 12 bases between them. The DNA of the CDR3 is TGTGCCACCAGCAGGGTGGACAGAGGCAAAAACATTCAGTACTTC. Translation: CATSRVDRGKNIQYF.

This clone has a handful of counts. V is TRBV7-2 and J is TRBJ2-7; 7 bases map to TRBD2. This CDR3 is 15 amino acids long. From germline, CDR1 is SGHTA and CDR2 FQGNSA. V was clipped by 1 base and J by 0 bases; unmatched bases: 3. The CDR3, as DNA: TGTGCCAGCAGCTTAGGGGAGGGCAGCTCCTACGAGCAGTACTTC. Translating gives CASSLGEGSSYEQYF.

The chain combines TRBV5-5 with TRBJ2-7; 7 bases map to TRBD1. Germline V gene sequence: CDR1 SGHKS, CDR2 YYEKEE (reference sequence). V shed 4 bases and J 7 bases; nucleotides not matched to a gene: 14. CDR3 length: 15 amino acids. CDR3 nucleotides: TGTGCCAGCAGCCAATTCCTACTACAGGGGAATGAGCAGTACTTC. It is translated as CASSQFLLQGNEQYF.

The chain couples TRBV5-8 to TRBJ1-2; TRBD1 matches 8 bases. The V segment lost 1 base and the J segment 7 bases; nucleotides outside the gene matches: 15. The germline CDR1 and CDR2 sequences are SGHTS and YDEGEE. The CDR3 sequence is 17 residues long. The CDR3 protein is CASSLPGQDTVLGGYTF. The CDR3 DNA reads TGTGCCAGCAGCTTGCCGGGACAGGACACCGTGCTCGGTGGCTACACCTTC.

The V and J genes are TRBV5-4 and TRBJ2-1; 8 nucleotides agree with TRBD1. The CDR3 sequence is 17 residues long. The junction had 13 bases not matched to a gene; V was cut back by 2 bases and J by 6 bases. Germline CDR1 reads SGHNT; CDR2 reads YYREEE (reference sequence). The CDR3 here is CASSFPGQVGSLNEQFF. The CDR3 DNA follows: TGTGCCAGCAGCTTCCCGGGACAGGTCGGTTCCCTCAATGAGCAGTTCTTC.

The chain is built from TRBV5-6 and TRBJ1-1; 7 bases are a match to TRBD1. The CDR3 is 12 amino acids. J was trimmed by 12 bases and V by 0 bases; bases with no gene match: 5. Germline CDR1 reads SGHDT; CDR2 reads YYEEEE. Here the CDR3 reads CASSLGARGSFF. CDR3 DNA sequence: TGTGCCAGCAGCTTGGGAGCCAGGGGGTCTTTCTTT.